This TCR beta chain is drawn from a study of OX40 agonist ivuxolimab in advanced cancers. Overall study context: Ivuxolimab, an agonistic anti-OX40 (CD134) antibody, was given to patients. Six ivuxolimab dose levels, 0.01 to 10 mg/kg, were given intravenously every 2 weeks. Treatment received earlier with anti-PD-1, anti-PD-L1 or anti-CTLA-4 agents was allowed, and roughly 40% had some.

The V gene lost 6 bases and the J gene lost 1 base, with 9 bases spanning the gap. Germline values: CDR1 MNHEY, CDR2 SVGAGI. This CDR3 contains 13 residues. Some clones are missing from TCRdb's copy, which holds only in-frame ones; the method was immunoSEQ multiplex PCR. The profile shows about 110,000 clones, around nine tenths of them singletons. Sampling times: baseline, cycle 4 day 1, cycle 7 day 1. This clonotype was sampled from an adult with an advanced solid tumor such as melanoma, head and neck, liver or kidney cancer. V gene TRBV6-5 combines with J gene TRBJ1-1; D ambiguous. The specimen comprised CD4+ or CD8+ T cells sorted from blood, sampled in a trial of the OX40 agonist ivuxolimab. The CDR3 sequence: CASSPTQNTEAFF. The CDR3 bases are TGTGCCAGCAGCCCCACACAGAACACTGAAGCTTTCTTT.